Following are 26 T cell receptor beta chains from one sample sequenced in a study of graft-versus-host responses after intestinal transplantation. Clones were read by immunoSEQ multiplex PCR, and TCRdb kept only the in-frame ones, dropping some. The table includes more than 9,000 clones, 80% to 95% detected once. The sample consisted of PBMCs, taken approximately 69 days after transplant. These receptors were taken from a human patient who received an intestinal transplant, so some T cells may come from the graft donor.

The chain combines TRBV5-1 with TRBJ1-4; D call uncertain. V lost 4 bases and J lost 0, with 10 bases in between. The CDR3 extends over 15 amino acids. Germline CDR1 is SGHRS and CDR2 is YFSETQ. The CDR3 region has the DNA TGCGCCAGCAGCCCCCAGACGGCAACTAATGAAAAACTGTTTTTT. The encoded protein is CASSPQTATNEKLFF.

The rearrangement uses TRBV7-8 and TRBJ2-5; D perhaps matches TRBD1 (6 bases). CDR1 SGHVS and CDR2 FQNEAQ come from the germline V gene. Trimming removed 0 bases from V and 5 bases from J, with 7 bases in between. CDR3 length: 13 residues. The CDR3 spells CASSLARGETQYF. The CDR3, as DNA: TGTGCCAGCAGCTTAGCGAGGGGGGAGACCCAGTACTTC.

This chain links TRBV27 with TRBJ2-5; 7 bases align to TRBD2. Germline V CDR1 and CDR2: MNHEY, SMNVEV (reference sequence). This CDR3 contains 14 residues. V trimming: 5 bases; J trimming: 3 bases; junction bases outside the gene matches: 6. CDR3 in DNA: TGTGCCAGCAGTCCCTGGGACTATAAAGAGACCCAGTACTTC. This translates into CASSPWDYKETQYF.

The J gene is TRBJ2-7, the V gene TRBV6-5; 8 bases are a match to TRBD1. Trimming took 6 bases from V and 2 from J; bases not matched to a gene: 6. The CDR3 extends over 14 amino acids. Germline CDR1 is MNHEY and CDR2 is SVGAGI. The CDR3 sequence is CASRSDREPYEQYF. The DNA of the CDR3 is TGTGCCAGCAGGTCGGACAGGGAACCCTACGAGCAGTACTTC.

The V gene is TRBV28, the J gene TRBJ2-1, with 8 bases that match TRBD1. The CDR3 totals 14 residues. The junction had 5 bases not matched to a gene; V was cut back by 3 bases and J by 7 bases. Looked up from germline, CDR1 is MDHEN and CDR2 is SYDVKM. Here the CDR3 DNA reads TGTGCCAGCAGTTTGGGCAGGGGGCTGAATGAGCAGTTCTTC. Protein product: CASSLGRGLNEQFF. The complete variable domain, with remaining parts taken from reference TRBV28 and TRBJ2-1, reads DVKVTQSSRYLVKRTGEKVFLECVQDMDHENMFWYRQDPGLGLRLIYFSYDVKMKEKGDIPEGYSVSREKKERFSLILESASTNQTSMYLCASSLGRGLNEQFFGPGTRLTVL.

The V and J genes are TRBV19 and TRBJ1-3, with a possible D match to TRBD1 (5 bases). The CDR3 contains 15 residues. Germline V gene sequence: CDR1 LNHDA, CDR2 SQIVND (reference sequence). Trimming shortened V by 3 bases and J by 1 base, and 10 bases separated the two germline ends. The CDR3 here is CASSIYRTSGNTIYF. For the CDR3, the DNA is TGTGCCAGTAGTATTTACAGGACATCTGGAAACACCATATATTTT.

This chain connects TRBV5-6 to TRBJ1-2; no definite D call. Germline V CDR1 and CDR2: SGHDT, YYEEEE. The CDR3 extends over 11 amino acids. V dropped 3 bases and J dropped 5 bases, with 5 bases sitting between them. The CDR3 DNA sequence: TGTGCCAGCAGCTCGGATTATGGCTACACCTTC. This sequence encodes CASSSDYGYTF.

A few counts support this clone. The chain couples TRBV19 to TRBJ2-7, with no clear D. V was cut by 3 bases and J by 2 bases, with 11 bases left in between. Germline CDR1 LNHDA, CDR2 SQIVND (reference sequence). The CDR3 sequence is 14 residues long. The CDR3 here is CASSMQADAYEQYF. The CDR3 nucleotides read TGTGCCAGTAGTATGCAGGCGGATGCCTACGAGCAGTACTTC.

This sequence joins TRBV4-1 and TRBJ2-7, with 9 bases matching TRBD1. The CDR3 spans 15 residues. The germline CDR1 and CDR2 sequences are MGHRA and YSYEKL. With V trimmed by 4 bases and J by 3 bases, 7 bases remained unmatched. CDR3 protein: CASSRGQGQGYEQYF. Here the CDR3 DNA reads TGCGCCAGCAGCCGAGGACAGGGGCAAGGCTACGAGCAGTACTTC.

The chain uses TRBV14 and TRBJ1-2; possibly TRBD1 for D (6 bases). The CDR3 is made up of 13 amino acids. Germline V gives CDR1 SGHDN, CDR2 FVKESK. V was cut by 2 bases and J by 6 bases, with 10 bases left in between. Here the CDR3 reads CASSQINRDGYTF. The CDR3 DNA reads TGTGCCAGCAGCCAAATAAACAGGGATGGCTACACCTTC.

The J gene is TRBJ2-5, the V gene TRBV11-2; the match to TRBD2 covers 8 bases. The J call is in doubt because the DNA end fits TRBJ2-7 better. Germline assignment: CDR1 SGHAT and CDR2 FQNNGV. The CDR3 consists of 15 residues. The CDR3 DNA is TGTGCCAGCAGCTTAGAGAGCGGGAGTGTGTACGAGCAGTACTTC. It is translated as CASSLESGSVYEQYF.

This clone showed up just once. Here the CDR3 DNA reads TGTGCCAGCACGACAAACTATGGCTACACCTTC. It yields the protein CASTTNYGYTF. This chain uses TRBV7-9 with TRBJ1-2; D is unclear. V was trimmed by 7 bases and J by 2 bases, leaving 5 bases between them. This CDR3 spans 11 amino acids. Germline values: CDR1 SEHNR, CDR2 FQNEAQ (reference sequence).

The V call is TRBV6-1, the J call TRBJ2-1; TRBD2 matches at 13 bases. The CDR3 is 14 amino acids. Germline V gene sequence: CDR1 MNHNS, CDR2 SASEGT. Losses at the gene ends were 8 bases for V and 4 bases for J; bases not matched to a gene: 2. CDR3 nucleotide sequence: TGTGCCAGCCAGACTAGCGGGAGGTACAATGAGCAGTTCTTC. Translating it yields CASQTSGRYNEQFF.

This chain links TRBV18 with TRBJ1-5; D is ambiguous. The V gene's germline CDR1 is KGHSH and CDR2 LQKENI. This CDR3 comprises 13 residues. Trimming cost V 2 bases and J 9 bases, with 11 bases left between them. CDR3 loop: CASSPLPLRPQHF. CDR3 coding DNA: TGTGCCAGCTCACCATTGCCCCTGCGGCCCCAGCATTTT.

V is TRBV9 and J is TRBJ1-1, with a possible D match to TRBD1 (5 bases). CDR3 length equals 11 residues. The V end was cut by 3 bases, the J end by 8 bases, with 8 bases between. CDR1 and CDR2 from the germline V gene are SGDLS and YYNGEE. In DNA form, the CDR3 reads TGTGCCAGCAGCGCTAACAGGGAAGCTTTCTTT. This translates into CASSANREAFF.

The gene calls are TRBV29-1 and TRBJ2-5; D not certain. The CDR3 totals 15 residues. V lost 7 bases and J 3 bases, leaving 21 bases between the germline ends. From germline, CDR1 is SQVTM and CDR2 ANQGSEA. The CDR3 spells CSALDVRLDKETQYF. CDR3 coding DNA: TGCAGCGCCCTCGATGTCCGACTCGACAAAGAGACCCAGTACTTC.

As to this clone: The sample has other DNA sequences that encode this CDR3 too. This chain links TRBV27 with TRBJ2-5, with D perhaps TRBD2 (7 bases). The germline CDR1 and CDR2 sequences are MNHEY and SMNVEV (reference sequence). The CDR3 totals 16 residues. V was trimmed by 6 bases and J by 5 bases, leaving 22 bases between them. CDR3 protein: CASRGRVQKGGETQYF. CDR3 DNA: TGTGCCAGCAGGGGGAGGGTTCAGAAGGGGGGGGAGACCCAGTACTTC.

This rearrangement joins TRBV28 to TRBJ2-5, with 7 bases fitting TRBD1. The CDR3 loop spans 15 amino acids. Germline trimming cut 1 base from V and 7 bases from J; bases unmatched to any gene: 9. Germline CDR1 and CDR2: MDHEN and SYDVKM. The CDR3 bases are TGTGCCAGCAGTTTATCAGGGGGACCTTGGGGGACCCAGTACTTC. Translated, it gives CASSLSGGPWGTQYF.

This clone was picked up one time. The chain joins TRBV7-6 to TRBJ2-5; 7 nucleotides match TRBD2. CDR1 and CDR2 from the germline V gene are SGHVS and FNYEAQ. The CDR3 covers 15 residues. The V segment lost 7 bases and the J segment 5 bases; nucleotides outside the gene matches: 13. CDR3 DNA: TGTGCCAGCACCCGCGGCGCGGGAGAATGGGAGACCCAGTACTTC. This sequence encodes CASTRGAGEWETQYF. The full variable domain, rest sourced from reference TRBV7-6 and TRBJ2-5, is GAGVSQSPRYKVTKRGQDVALRCDPISGHVSLYWYRQALGQGPEFLTYFNYEAQQDKSGLPNDRFSAERPEGSISTLTIQRTEQRDSAMYRCASTRGAGEWETQYFGPGTRLLVL.

The J gene is TRBJ2-7, the V gene TRBV4-2; 8 bases match TRBD2. J gave up 1 base and V 1 base, and 6 bases lay outside the gene matches. The CDR3 extends over 16 amino acids. Germline-derived CDR1 and CDR2 are LGHNA and YNFKEQ. The CDR3 protein is CASSQVGSSGSYEQYF. Here the CDR3 DNA reads TGTGCCAGCAGCCAAGTGGGATCTAGCGGGTCCTACGAGCAGTACTTC.

V is TRBV9 and J is TRBJ2-7; TRBD2 aligns across 7 bases. J was trimmed by 6 bases and V by 3 bases; bases with no gene match: 3. This CDR3 is 12 amino acids long. CDR1 and CDR2 (germline): SGDLS, YYNGEE. CDR3 residues: CASSGIAGEQYF. For the CDR3, the DNA is TGTGCCAGCAGCGGGATAGCGGGCGAGCAGTACTTC.

The V and J genes are TRBV5-1 and TRBJ2-1; 7 bases agree with TRBD2. From germline, CDR1 is SGHRS and CDR2 YFSETQ. The V gene end was trimmed by 4 bases and the J gene end by 2 bases; junction bases not matched to a gene: 12. The CDR3 runs to 17 residues. DNA of the CDR3: TGCGCCAGCAGCAGGAGGGTGGAGCGGGGACCCTACAATGAGCAGTTCTTC. Amino acids: CASSRRVERGPYNEQFF.

The chain couples TRBV27 to TRBJ1-3; D not certain. The V end was cut by 8 bases, the J end by 0 bases, with 8 bases between. This CDR3 spans 13 amino acids. Germline CDR1 reads MNHEY; CDR2 reads SMNVEV (reference sequence). The CDR3 loop is CASSYNSGNTIYF. The CDR3 nucleotides read TGTGCCAGCTCATACAACTCTGGAAACACCATATATTTT.

The V call is TRBV6-5, the J call TRBJ2-1; 13 nucleotides agree with TRBD2. Losses at the gene ends were 4 bases for V and 9 bases for J; bases not matched to a gene: 3. The germline V gene encodes CDR1 MNHEY and CDR2 SVGAGI. This CDR3 region has 14 residues. The CDR3, as DNA: TGTGCCAGCAGTTGGACTAGCGGGAGTAGTGAGCAGTTCTTC. Its translation: CASSWTSGSSEQFF.

V is TRBV6-4 and J is TRBJ2-2; the match to TRBD2 covers 7 bases. V lost 0 bases and J lost 4; bases outside the gene matches: 2. Looked up from germline, CDR1 is MRHNA and CDR2 is SNTAGT. The CDR3 length is 15 residues. Here the CDR3 DNA reads TGTGCCAGCAGTGACTCGCGCGGGAGCACCGGGGAGCTGTTTTTT. Its translation: CASSDSRGSTGELFF.

V and J are TRBV7-2 and TRBJ2-7; TRBD2 might be the D (6 bases). The CDR3 spans 13 residues. V was shortened by 1 base and J by 2 bases, with 6 bases between the two germline ends. Germline V gene sequence: CDR1 SGHTA, CDR2 FQGNSA. The CDR3 here is CASSLGRAYEQYF. The CDR3 DNA sequence: TGTGCCAGCAGCTTAGGGAGGGCCTACGAGCAGTACTTC.